This T cell receptor beta chain came from a study of T cell repertoires in cytomegalovirus infection. Overall study results and limits: Pooled public TCR beta family frequency picked out CMV carriers with the relevant HLA.

At least ten counts were recorded for this clonotype. Its antigen is unknown. Each CDR3 protein gets one entry after TCRdb re-called the reads with MiXCR. The sample records about 300,000 distinct CDR3 sequences, 8% to 10% being singletons. Sequencing was done on a sample of PBMCs. This receptor was taken from a human donor in good health (CMV status not recorded). Some clones in this sample may be carry-over from other donors' samples.

CDR3 loop: CASSINRVSDTQYF. The DNA of the CDR3 is TGTGCCAGCAGCATAAACAGGGTATCGGATACGCAGTATTTT. The V gene is TRBV7-2, the J gene TRBJ2-3; D possibly corresponds to TRBD1 (6 bases). Between the trimmed V and J ends, which lost 5 bases and 6 bases, there was a span of 15 bases. The CDR3 is 14 amino acids. CDR1 and CDR2 (germline): SGHTA, FQGNSA.